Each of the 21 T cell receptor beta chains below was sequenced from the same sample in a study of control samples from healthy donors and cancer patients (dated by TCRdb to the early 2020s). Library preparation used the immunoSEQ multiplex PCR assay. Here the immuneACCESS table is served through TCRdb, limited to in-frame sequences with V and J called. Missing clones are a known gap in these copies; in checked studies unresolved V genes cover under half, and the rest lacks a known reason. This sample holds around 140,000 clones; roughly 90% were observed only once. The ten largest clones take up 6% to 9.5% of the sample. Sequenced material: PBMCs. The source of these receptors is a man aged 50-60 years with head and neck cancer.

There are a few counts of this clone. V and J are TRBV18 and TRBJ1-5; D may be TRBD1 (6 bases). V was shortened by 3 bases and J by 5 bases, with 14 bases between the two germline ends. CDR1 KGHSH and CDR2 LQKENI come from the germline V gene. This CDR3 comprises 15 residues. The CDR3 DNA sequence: TGTGCCAGCTCACCGACCGGGACACCCGATCAGCCCCAGCATTTT. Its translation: CASSPTGTPDQPQHF. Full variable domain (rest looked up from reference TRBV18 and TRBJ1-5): NAGVMQNPRHLVRRRGQEARLRCSPMKGHSHVYWYRQLPEEGLKFMVYLQKENIIDESGMPKERFSAEFPKEGPSILRIQQVVRGDSAAYFCASSPTGTPDQPQHFGDGTRLSIL.

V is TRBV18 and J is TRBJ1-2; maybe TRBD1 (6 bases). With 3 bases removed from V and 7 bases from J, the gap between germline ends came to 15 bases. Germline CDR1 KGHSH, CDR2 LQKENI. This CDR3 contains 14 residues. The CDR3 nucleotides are TGTGCCAGCTCACCCGACGGCCACAGGGTTGGCTACACCTTC. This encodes CASSPDGHRVGYTF.

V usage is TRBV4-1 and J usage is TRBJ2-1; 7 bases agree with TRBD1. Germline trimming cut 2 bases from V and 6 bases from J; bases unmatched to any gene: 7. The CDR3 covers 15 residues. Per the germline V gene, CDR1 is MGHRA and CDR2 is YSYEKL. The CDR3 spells CASSQTGTARNEQFF. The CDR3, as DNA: TGCGCCAGCAGCCAAACCGGGACAGCTCGCAATGAGCAGTTCTTC.

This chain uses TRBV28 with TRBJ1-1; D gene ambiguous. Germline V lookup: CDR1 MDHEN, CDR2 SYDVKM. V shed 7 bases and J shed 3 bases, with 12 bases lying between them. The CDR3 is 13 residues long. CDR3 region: CASTRVSYTEAFF. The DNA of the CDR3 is TGTGCCAGCACTCGGGTCTCATACACTGAAGCTTTCTTT. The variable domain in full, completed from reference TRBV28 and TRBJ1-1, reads DVKVTQSSRYLVKRTGEKVFLECVQDMDHENMFWYRQDPGLGLRLIYFSYDVKMKEKGDIPEGYSVSREKKERFSLILESASTNQTSMYLCASTRVSYTEAFFGQGTRLTVV.

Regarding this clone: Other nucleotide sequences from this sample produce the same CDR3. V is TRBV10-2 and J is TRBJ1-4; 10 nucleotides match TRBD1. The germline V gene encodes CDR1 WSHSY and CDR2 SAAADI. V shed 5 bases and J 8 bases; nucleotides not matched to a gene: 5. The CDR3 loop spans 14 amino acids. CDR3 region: CASSTDRGREKLFF. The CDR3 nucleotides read TGCGCCAGCAGTACGGACAGGGGGAGGGAAAAACTGTTTTTT.

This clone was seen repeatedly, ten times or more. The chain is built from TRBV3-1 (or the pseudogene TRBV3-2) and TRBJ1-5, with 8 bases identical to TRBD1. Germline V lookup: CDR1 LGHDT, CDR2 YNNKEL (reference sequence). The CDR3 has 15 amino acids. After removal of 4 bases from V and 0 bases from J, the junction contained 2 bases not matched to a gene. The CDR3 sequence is CASSPGGYSNQPQHF. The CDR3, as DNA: TGTGCCAGCAGCCCAGGGGGCTATAGCAATCAGCCCCAGCATTTT.

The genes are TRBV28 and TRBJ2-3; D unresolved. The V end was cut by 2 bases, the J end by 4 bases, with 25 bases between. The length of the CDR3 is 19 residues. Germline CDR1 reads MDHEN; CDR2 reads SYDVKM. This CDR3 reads CASSLGIVAPPAVPDTQYF. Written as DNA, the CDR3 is TGTGCCAGCAGTTTAGGTATTGTTGCCCCCCCGGCAGTTCCAGATACGCAGTATTTT.

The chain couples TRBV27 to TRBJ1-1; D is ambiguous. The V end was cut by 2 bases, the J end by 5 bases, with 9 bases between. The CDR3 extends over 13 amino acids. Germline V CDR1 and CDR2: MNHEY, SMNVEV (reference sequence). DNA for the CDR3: TGTGCCAGCAGTTTAGGCGGGCGGACTGAAGCTTTCTTT. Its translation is CASSLGGRTEAFF.

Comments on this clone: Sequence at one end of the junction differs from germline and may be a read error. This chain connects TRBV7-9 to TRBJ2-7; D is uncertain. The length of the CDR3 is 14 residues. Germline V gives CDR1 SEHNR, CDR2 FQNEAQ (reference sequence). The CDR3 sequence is CASSLERPSSEQYF. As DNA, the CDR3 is TGTGCCAGCAGCTTAGAGAGACCCTCCTCCGAGCAGTACTTC. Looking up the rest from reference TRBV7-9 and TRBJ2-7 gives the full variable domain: DTGVSQNPRHKITKRGQNVTFRCDPISEHNRLYWYRQTLGQGPEFLTYFQNEAQLEKSRLLSDRFSAERPKGSFSTLEIQRTEQGDSAMYLCASSLERPSSEQYFGPGTRLTVT.

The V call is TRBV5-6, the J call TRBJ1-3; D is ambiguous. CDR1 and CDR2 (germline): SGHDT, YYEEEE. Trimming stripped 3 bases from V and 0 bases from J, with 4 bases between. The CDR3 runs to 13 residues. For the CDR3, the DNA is TGTGCCAGCAGCTGGACCTCTGGAAACACCATATATTTT. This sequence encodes CASSWTSGNTIYF.

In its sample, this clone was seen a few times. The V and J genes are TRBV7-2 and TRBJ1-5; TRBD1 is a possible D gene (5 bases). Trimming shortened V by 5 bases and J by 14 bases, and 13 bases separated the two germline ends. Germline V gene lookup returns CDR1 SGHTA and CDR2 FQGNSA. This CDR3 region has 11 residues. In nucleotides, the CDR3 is TGTGCCAGCAGCCGAGACAGTATCAAGCATTTT. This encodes CASSRDSIKHF.

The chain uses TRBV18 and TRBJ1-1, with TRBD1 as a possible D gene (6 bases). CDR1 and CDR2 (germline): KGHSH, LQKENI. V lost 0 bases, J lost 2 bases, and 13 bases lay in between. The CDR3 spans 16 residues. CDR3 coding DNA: TGTGCCAGCTCACCACCCAACACAGGGCGAAACACTGAAGCTTTCTTT. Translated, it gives CASSPPNTGRNTEAFF.

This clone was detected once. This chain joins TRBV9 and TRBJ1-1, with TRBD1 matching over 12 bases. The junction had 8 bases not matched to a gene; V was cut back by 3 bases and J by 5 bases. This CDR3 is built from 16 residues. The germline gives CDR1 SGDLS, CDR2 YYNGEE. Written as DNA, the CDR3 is TGTGCCAGCAGCGCGTCCCGGGACAGGGGGCAGACTGAAGCTTTCTTT. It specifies CASSASRDRGQTEAFF. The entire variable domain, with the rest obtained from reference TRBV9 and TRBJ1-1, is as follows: DSGVTQTPKHLITATGQRVTLRCSPRSGDLSVYWYQQSLDQGLQFLIQYYNGEERAKGNILERFSAQQFPDLHSELNLSSLELGDSALYFCASSASRDRGQTEAFFGQGTRLTVV.

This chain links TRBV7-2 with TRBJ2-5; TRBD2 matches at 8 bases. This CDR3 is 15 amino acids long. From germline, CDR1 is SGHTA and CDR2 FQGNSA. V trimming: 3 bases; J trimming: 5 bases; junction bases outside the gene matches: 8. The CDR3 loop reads CASSFVSGIGETQYF. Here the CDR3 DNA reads TGTGCCAGCAGCTTCGTTAGCGGGATTGGGGAGACCCAGTACTTC. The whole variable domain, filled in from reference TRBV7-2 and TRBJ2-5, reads GAGVSQSPSNKVTEKGKDVELRCDPISGHTALYWYRQSLGQGLEFLIYFQGNSAPDKSGLPSDRFSAERTGGSVSTLTIQRTQQEDSAVYLCASSFVSGIGETQYFGPGTRLLVL.

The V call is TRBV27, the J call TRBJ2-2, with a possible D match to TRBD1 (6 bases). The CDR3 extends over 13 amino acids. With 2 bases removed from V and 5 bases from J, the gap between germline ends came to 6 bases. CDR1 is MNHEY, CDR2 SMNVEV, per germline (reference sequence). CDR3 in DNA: TGTGCCAGCAGTTTACAGGGGACCGGGGAGCTGTTTTTT. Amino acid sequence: CASSLQGTGELFF.

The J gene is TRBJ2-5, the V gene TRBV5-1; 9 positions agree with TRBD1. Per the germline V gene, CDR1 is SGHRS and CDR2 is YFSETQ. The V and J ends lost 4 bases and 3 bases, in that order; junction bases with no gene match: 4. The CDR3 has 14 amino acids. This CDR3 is CASSLQGAEETQYF. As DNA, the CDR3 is TGCGCCAGCAGCCTACAGGGGGCGGAAGAGACCCAGTACTTC.

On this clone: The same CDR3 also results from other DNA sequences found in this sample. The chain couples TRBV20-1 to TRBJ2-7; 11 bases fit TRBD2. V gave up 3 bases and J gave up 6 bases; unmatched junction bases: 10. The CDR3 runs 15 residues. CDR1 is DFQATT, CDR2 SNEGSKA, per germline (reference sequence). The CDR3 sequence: CSASVLAGGRREQYF. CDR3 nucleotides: TGCAGTGCTAGTGTCCTAGCGGGAGGTCGGCGCGAGCAGTACTTC.

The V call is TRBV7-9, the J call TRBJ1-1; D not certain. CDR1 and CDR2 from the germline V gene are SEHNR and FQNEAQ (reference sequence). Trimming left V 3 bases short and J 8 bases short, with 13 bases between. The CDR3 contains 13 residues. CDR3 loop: CASSLSHPGEAFF. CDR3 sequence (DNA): TGTGCCAGCAGCTTGTCCCACCCAGGAGAAGCTTTCTTT.

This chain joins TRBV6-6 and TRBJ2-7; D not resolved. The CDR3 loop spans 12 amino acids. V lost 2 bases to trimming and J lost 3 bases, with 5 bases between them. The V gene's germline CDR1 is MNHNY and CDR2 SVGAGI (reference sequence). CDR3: CASSYVVYEQYF. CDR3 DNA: TGTGCCAGCAGTTACGTGGTCTACGAGCAGTACTTC.

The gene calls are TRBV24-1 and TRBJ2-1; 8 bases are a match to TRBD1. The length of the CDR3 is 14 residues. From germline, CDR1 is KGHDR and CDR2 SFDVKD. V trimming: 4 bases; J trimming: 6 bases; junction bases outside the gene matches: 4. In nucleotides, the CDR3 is TGTGCCACCAGTGAGCAGGGGGCGGGCAATGAGCAGTTCTTC. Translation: CATSEQGAGNEQFF.

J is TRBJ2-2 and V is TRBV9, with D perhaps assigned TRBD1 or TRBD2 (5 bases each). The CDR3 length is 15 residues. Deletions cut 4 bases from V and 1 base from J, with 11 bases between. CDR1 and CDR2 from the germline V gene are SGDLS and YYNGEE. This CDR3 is CASSYGTGNTGELFF. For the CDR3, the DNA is TGTGCCAGCAGCTACGGGACGGGGAACACCGGGGAGCTGTTTTTT.